Listed here are 9 T cell receptor beta chains from one sample, sequenced in a study of T cell changes during pregnancy in multiple sclerosis. Here immunoSEQ multiplex PCR was the method, and the copy in TCRdb shows in-frame clones only, minus some. In the table there are tens of thousands of clones, approximately 90% of which are singletons. The specimen comprised CD4+ T cells from peripheral blood mononuclear cells, sampled before pregnancy. These receptors all stem from a female donor with multiple sclerosis, enrolled in a pregnancy study.

The rearrangement links TRBV30 to TRBJ1-5, with TRBD1 as a possible D gene (5 bases). The CDR3 has 14 amino acids. The germline V and J ends were trimmed by 3 bases and 4 bases, with 13 bases remaining between them. Per the germline V gene, CDR1 is GTSNPN and CDR2 is SVGIG (reference sequence). The CDR3 bases are TGTGCCTGGAGGGGCGGGGGGTGGAATCAGCCCCAGCATTTT. The encoded protein is CAWRGGGWNQPQHF. Filled out from reference TRBV30 and TRBJ1-5, the complete variable domain reads SQTIHQWPATLVQPVGSPLSLECTVEGTSNPNLYWYRQAAGRGLQLLFYSVGIGQISSEVPQNLSASRPQDRQFILSSKKLLLSDSGFYLCAWRGGGWNQPQHFGDGTRLSIL.

This sequence joins TRBV7-2 and TRBJ1-4; D gene ambiguous. V lost 5 bases, J lost 4 bases, and 14 bases lay in between. Germline V gene data show CDR1 as SGHTA and CDR2 as FQGNSA. CDR3 size: 15 residues. In DNA, the CDR3 is TGTGCCAGCAGCCAAATCGGTGGGAGTAATGAAAAACTGTTTTTT. This gives the protein CASSQIGGSNEKLFF.

CDR3 loop: CAWSGVGQGNTIYF. The CDR3 DNA sequence: TGTGCCTGGAGCGGGGTGGGACAAGGAAACACCATATATTTT. The gene calls are TRBV30 and TRBJ1-3, with a possible D match to TRBD1 (6 bases). Germline V gives CDR1 GTSNPN, CDR2 SVGIG (reference sequence). Trimming left V 3 bases short and J 4 bases short, with 13 bases between. The CDR3 is made up of 14 amino acids.

The chain employs TRBV5-6 and TRBJ2-1; D remains unclear. The germline gives CDR1 SGHDT, CDR2 YYEEEE. The CDR3 is 15 residues long. V lost 0 bases and J 0 bases, leaving 7 bases between the germline ends. The CDR3: CASSLDLSSYNEQFF. The CDR3 DNA reads as TGTGCCAGCAGCTTGGACCTAAGCTCCTACAATGAGCAGTTCTTC.

This rearrangement joins TRBV7-6 to TRBJ2-1; 12 nucleotides match TRBD2. From germline, CDR1 is SGHVS and CDR2 FNYEAQ. The CDR3 spans 17 residues. V was clipped by 3 bases and J by 6 bases; unmatched bases: 9. As DNA, the CDR3 is TGTGCCAGCAGCTTCCGCGCGGCTAGCGGGGGGGCCAATGAGCAGTTCTTC. It specifies CASSFRAASGGANEQFF.

The chain carries TRBV27 and TRBJ1-6; D not certain. Looked up from germline, CDR1 is MNHEY and CDR2 is SMNVEV (reference sequence). V was cut by 8 bases and J by 14 bases, with 19 bases left in between. This CDR3 region has 13 residues. CDR3 region: CASARHGDSSLHF. CDR3 DNA sequence: TGTGCCAGCGCCCGGCACGGGGATTCGTCCCTCCACTTT.

This chain joins TRBV5-4 and TRBJ2-5, with 11 positions matching TRBD1. Germline loops: CDR1 SGHNT, CDR2 YYREEE (reference sequence). The CDR3 contains 14 residues. The J segment lost 5 bases and the V segment lost 4 bases, leaving 4 bases of the junction unmatched. Here the CDR3 reads CASSRTGGAETQYF. The DNA for the CDR3 is TGTGCCAGCAGCCGGACAGGGGGCGCGGAGACCCAGTACTTC.

The V and J genes are TRBV5-8 and TRBJ2-2, with TRBD2 identical over 9 bases. Looked up from germline, CDR1 is SGHTS and CDR2 is YDEGEE. The CDR3 runs to 16 residues. With V trimmed by 6 bases and J by 3 bases, 9 bases remained unmatched. CDR3 residues: CASTLGAGGHTGELFF. The CDR3 region has the DNA TGTGCCAGCACTCTAGGAGCGGGGGGACACACCGGGGAGCTGTTTTTT.

The gene calls are TRBV4-2 and TRBJ2-1, with 9 positions matching TRBD2. The CDR3 has 17 amino acids. The junction had 11 bases not matched to a gene; V was cut back by 4 bases and J by 4 bases. CDR1 is LGHNA and CDR2 is YNFKEQ in the germline V gene. CDR3 loop: CASSPRIVAGVYNEQFF. For the CDR3, the DNA is TGTGCCAGCAGCCCTAGGATCGTAGCGGGAGTGTACAATGAGCAGTTCTTC.